The 17 T cell receptor beta chains in this list originate from one sample, sequenced in a study of blood T cell repertoires in COVID-19. Only in-frame clones appear in the TCRdb table, and some are missing; sequencing was by immunoSEQ multiplex PCR. The sample consists of 200,000 to 250,000 clones, 87% of them appearing once. Sample: PBMCs or T cells enriched from blood (not recorded which). These receptor sequences come from a man aged 25 to 40 who had recovered from COVID-19.

This sequence joins TRBV12-3 or TRBV12-4 and TRBJ1-2, with TRBD1 identical over 7 bases. CDR3 length: 13 amino acids. V was pared by 7 bases and J by 4 bases, with 6 bases of the junction left unmatched. Here the CDR3 DNA reads TGTGCCAGCATCTTTGGGGACAGCTATGGCTACACCTTC. Amino acids: CASIFGDSYGYTF.

The chain employs TRBV15 and TRBJ2-3; 8 bases are shared with TRBD2. V gave up 5 bases and J gave up 2 bases; unmatched junction bases: 12. Germline V lookup: CDR1 LNHNV, CDR2 YYDKDF (reference sequence). The CDR3 has 17 residues. CDR3 region: CATSETGAGGVTDTQYF. In DNA form, the CDR3 reads TGTGCCACCAGCGAGACCGGGGCCGGGGGGGTCACAGATACGCAGTATTTT. The full variable domain, with the rest looked up from reference TRBV15 and TRBJ2-3, is DAMVIQNPRYQVTQFGKPVTLSCSQTLNHNVMYWYQQKSSQAPKLLFHYYDKDFNNEADTPDNFQSRRPNTSFCFLDIRSPGLGDTAMYLCATSETGAGGVTDTQYFGPGTRLTVL.

V gene TRBV28 combines with J gene TRBJ2-7, with D perhaps matching TRBD2 (6 bases). The CDR3 is 11 amino acids. From germline, CDR1 is MDHEN and CDR2 SYDVKM. The ends were cut back, 6 bases at V and 6 bases at J, with 9 bases in the middle. As DNA, the CDR3 is TGTGCCAGCAGACTAGCTGGCGAGCAGTACTTC. Translation gives CASRLAGEQYF.

The chain joins TRBV27 to TRBJ2-1, with no clear D. The CDR3 is 12 amino acids. V was cut by 7 bases and J by 4 bases, with 8 bases left in between. CDR1 and CDR2 from the germline V gene are MNHEY and SMNVEV (reference sequence). The CDR3: CASTSLYNEQFF. The DNA of the CDR3 is TGTGCCAGCACTTCCTTGTACAATGAGCAGTTCTTC.

This sequence joins TRBV28 and TRBJ2-1; 8 bases map to TRBD2. CDR1 is MDHEN, CDR2 SYDVKM, per germline. CDR3 length equals 20 residues. V dropped 6 bases and J dropped 6; count of bases not matched to a gene: 25. This chain's CDR3 is CASRLNLPRSGLVGSNEQFF. In DNA form, the CDR3 reads TGTGCCAGCAGACTAAACTTACCCCGATCGGGACTAGTTGGCAGCAATGAGCAGTTCTTC.

This rearrangement joins TRBV10-3 to TRBJ2-7, with D unclear. V gave up 5 bases and J gave up 4 bases, with 12 bases separating them. The CDR3 is 13 amino acids. Looked up from germline, CDR1 is ENHRY and CDR2 is SYGVKD. CDR3: CAISPSGQYEQYF. The CDR3 DNA sequence: TGTGCCATCAGTCCAAGTGGGCAATACGAGCAGTACTTC.

The rearrangement uses TRBV24-1 and TRBJ2-7, with TRBD2 identical over 10 bases. V was pared by 2 bases and J by 5 bases, with 8 bases of the junction left unmatched. The CDR3 has 16 residues. Per germline, CDR1 KGHDR and CDR2 SFDVKD. The CDR3 nucleotides read TGTGCCACCAGTGATTCGTCCCTAGCGGGAGCTAACGAGCAGTACTTC. Residues: CATSDSSLAGANEQYF.

The rearrangement joins TRBV7-3 to TRBJ1-1; TRBD1 might be the D (6 bases). Germline values: CDR1 SGHTA, CDR2 FQGTGA. The ends were cut back, 5 bases at V and 7 bases at J, with 14 bases in the middle. The CDR3 covers 13 residues. This chain's CDR3 is CASSPGGAGEAFF. The CDR3 nucleotides read TGTGCCAGCAGCCCCGGGGGGGCTGGTGAAGCTTTCTTT.

This clone has only one observation. The gene calls are TRBV18 and TRBJ2-2; perhaps TRBD2 as D (6 bases). Germline V CDR1 and CDR2: KGHSH, LQKENI. Trimming took off 2 bases at V and 1 base at J, with 11 bases between the two ends. There are 16 residues in the CDR3. This CDR3 reads CASSPREVWNTGELFF. DNA for the CDR3: TGTGCCAGCTCACCAAGGGAGGTTTGGAACACCGGGGAGCTGTTTTTT. Full variable domain (rest looked up from reference TRBV18 and TRBJ2-2): NAGVMQNPRHLVRRRGQEARLRCSPMKGHSHVYWYRQLPEEGLKFMVYLQKENIIDESGMPKERFSAEFPKEGPSILRIQQVVRGDSAAYFCASSPREVWNTGELFFGEGSRLTVL.

J is TRBJ2-3 and V is TRBV10-1; D possibly corresponds to TRBD2 (6 bases). With 6 bases removed from V and 6 bases from J, the gap between germline ends came to 22 bases. The length of the CDR3 is 16 residues. Germline CDR1 is WNHNN and CDR2 is SYGVQD (reference sequence). Here the CDR3 reads CASRTGGPIDADTQYF. The CDR3 nucleotides are TGCGCCAGCAGGACCGGGGGACCGATCGACGCCGATACGCAGTATTTT.

This sequence joins TRBV28 and TRBJ1-6, with a tentative D call TRBD1 (6 bases). V gave up 8 bases and J gave up 13 bases, with 21 bases separating them. This CDR3 contains 14 residues. CDR1 is MDHEN, CDR2 SYDVKM, per germline. The CDR3 DNA reads as TGTGCCAGCGGTACCGGGACATGGGAGAATCCCCTCCACTTT. This gives the protein CASGTGTWENPLHF.

V and J are TRBV7-9 and TRBJ2-1, with 10 bases fitting TRBD2. V lost 4 bases and J lost 1; bases outside the gene matches: 10. The CDR3 is made up of 18 amino acids. Germline CDR1 reads SEHNR; CDR2 reads FQNEAQ (reference sequence). The CDR3 DNA reads as TGTGCCAGCAGCTCCCTTAGCGGGGGGTCCCGATCCTACAATGAGCAGTTCTTC. As protein: CASSSLSGGSRSYNEQFF.

The V call is TRBV30, the J call TRBJ1-1, with D possibly matching TRBD1 (5 bases). Per germline, CDR1 GTSNPN and CDR2 SVGIG (reference sequence). The V end was cut by 0 bases, the J end by 5 bases, with 7 bases between. The length of the CDR3 is 12 residues. The CDR3 DNA is TGTGCCTGGAGTGTACAGGTGACTGAAGCTTTCTTT. It is translated as CAWSVQVTEAFF. Supplemented by reference TRBV30 and TRBJ1-1, the full variable domain reads SQTIHQWPATLVQPVGSPLSLECTVEGTSNPNLYWYRQAAGRGLQLLFYSVGIGQISSEVPQNLSASRPQDRQFILSSKKLLLSDSGFYLCAWSVQVTEAFFGQGTRLTVV.

The genes are TRBV6-4 and TRBJ1-5; D unclear. V gave up 4 bases and J gave up 1 base, with 11 bases separating them. This CDR3 has 15 residues. Germline CDR1 is MRHNA and CDR2 is SNTAGT. The CDR3 loop reads CASSVGAGSNQPQHF. CDR3 in DNA: TGTGCCAGCAGTGTAGGTGCGGGGAGCAATCAGCCCCAGCATTTT.

The genes are TRBV4-1 and TRBJ2-3; D call uncertain. The CDR3 runs to 14 residues. Germline V gives CDR1 MGHRA, CDR2 YSYEKL. Trimming stripped 4 bases from V and 2 bases from J, with 10 bases between. CDR3 in amino acids: CASSLFADTDTQYF. The CDR3 DNA reads as TGCGCCAGCAGCCTTTTTGCGGACACAGATACGCAGTATTTT.

The chain has TRBV7-2 and TRBJ2-7; 8 bases align to TRBD1. CDR3 length: 14 residues. The trim removed 1 base at V and 4 bases at J, leaving 3 bases unmatched. Germline V gives CDR1 SGHTA, CDR2 FQGNSA. CDR3 protein: CASSLGRGQYEQYF. DNA of the CDR3: TGTGCCAGCAGCTTAGGCAGGGGGCAGTACGAGCAGTACTTC.

The V and J genes are TRBV5-4 and TRBJ2-7; TRBD2 matches 9 bases. Germline V CDR1 and CDR2: SGHNT, YYREEE (reference sequence). With V trimmed by 6 bases and J by 5 bases, 9 bases remained unmatched. The CDR3 is 14 residues long. The CDR3 DNA follows: TGTGCCAGCACCAGCGGACTAGCGACCCACGAGCAGTACTTC. Translating gives CASTSGLATHEQYF.